The T cell receptor (beta chain) described here comes from a study of OX40 agonist ivuxolimab in advanced cancers. The wider study: Patients enrolled in dose escalation were diagnosed with hepatocellular carcinoma, melanoma, renal cell or head and neck cancer. Findings and caveats of the study: Clonal expansion from baseline to week 6 occurred in both CD4+ and CD8+ T cells. Nonresponders included some who also had low normalized T-cell clonal expansion.

Germline lookup yields CDR1 WNHNN and CDR2 SYGVQD (reference sequence). The CDR3 is made up of 13 amino acids. V was pared by 4 bases and J by 2 bases, with 6 bases between. In regard to this clone: What it recognizes is unknown.

The method was immunoSEQ multiplex PCR; TCRdb's version includes in-frame clones alone and lacks a portion of them. The sample includes 40,000 to 45,000 clones, 86% of them seen just once. The receptor's source is an adult with an advanced solid tumor such as melanoma, head and neck, liver or kidney cancer. V gene TRBV10-1 combines with J gene TRBJ1-5, with unresolved D. The source was CD4+ or CD8+ T cells sorted from blood, collected in a trial of the OX40 agonist ivuxolimab. CDR3 sequence reads: CASSGSCNQPQHF. The CDR3 nucleotides are TGCGCCAGCAGTGGGTCCTGCAATCAGCCCCAGCATTTT.